A selection of T cell receptor beta chains follows, all from one sample in a study of OX40 agonist ivuxolimab in advanced cancers. TCRdb's copy holds only in-frame clones and misses some; the assay was immunoSEQ multiplex PCR. The data contain 150,000 to 180,000 clones, around 94% of them singletons. Sequencing used CD4+ or CD8+ T cells sorted from blood, obtained in a trial of the OX40 agonist ivuxolimab. These receptors were collected from an adult with an advanced solid tumor such as melanoma, head and neck, liver or kidney cancer. Each CDR3 is given with its conserved first and last residue. Each record gives: J gene, clone size, D gene, V gene, CDR3 protein. D genes are given only for firm matches. Some rows have no size entry. The others give once, few or many, or a class for an expanded clone.

TRBJ2-1,.,TRBD2,TRBV5-1,CASSLVAGVRNEQFF
TRBJ1-6,.,TRBD1,TRBV10-2,CASRDRGAVEVLHF
TRBJ1-4,.,TRBD1,TRBV11-2,CASSPWTGAATNEKLFF
TRBJ2-7,.,TRBD2,TRBV10-2,CASRKDGTSGGVGEQYF
TRBJ2-7,.,TRBD1,TRBV27,CASSRKSGTGTYEQYF
TRBJ1-5,.,.,TRBV7-2,CASRPAGGGNQPQHF
TRBJ2-5,.,.,TRBV18,CASSPSGTQETQYF
TRBJ2-5,.,TRBD1,TRBV29-1,CSVSGQVQETQYF
TRBJ2-7,.,TRBD2,TRBV28,CASTTGGYEQYF
TRBJ2-3,.,TRBD1,TRBV5-8,CASSFRGLGDTQYF
TRBJ2-7,.,TRBD1,TRBV28,CASSPTTGGQYEQYF
TRBJ1-6,.,.,TRBV6-5,CASSYYQGNSPLHF
TRBJ1-2,.,.,TRBV28,CASSSGPYGYTF
TRBJ2-5,.,.,TRBV5-1,CASSFGDPGVTTQYF
TRBJ2-7,.,TRBD1,TRBV7-9,CASSRQGPYEQYF
TRBJ2-3,.,TRBD2,TRBV5-1,CASSQLAGGRDTQYF
TRBJ1-5,.,TRBD1,TRBV7-2,CASSRDRDQPQHF
TRBJ1-3,.,.,TRBV27,CASSLRVENTIYF
TRBJ2-7,.,.,TRBV4-2,CASSHLIGSSYEQYF
TRBJ1-5,.,.,TRBV9,CASSETAVGPQHF
TRBJ2-7,once,TRBD1,TRBV5-1,CASSQPGQSSEQYF
TRBJ1-3,.,.,TRBV4-2,CASSPRGGFDSGNTIYF
TRBJ2-2,.,.,TRBV6-6,CASIIQGTGELFF
TRBJ2-7,.,.,TRBV7-2,CASSSLISYEQYF
TRBJ2-1,.,TRBD1,TRBV28,CASRGTGDYNEQFF
TRBJ2-5,.,TRBD1,TRBV4-3,CASSPGTVSQETQYF
TRBJ1-2,.,TRBD1,TRBV18,CASSPLDRGYGYTF
TRBJ2-7,.,TRBD1,TRBV14,CASSPGQGSRFDSYEQYF
TRBJ1-1,.,TRBD1,TRBV12-5,CASGPGQGEAMNTEAFF
TRBJ1-3,.,.,TRBV7-2,CASSLGLWIGNTIYF
TRBJ2-1,.,.,TRBV6-5,CASSYRGTSYNEQFF